This section outlines one TCR beta chain sequence together with its context. Antigen specificity is unknown. Trimming took 0 bases from V and 7 from J; bases not matched to a gene: 8. This CDR3 comprises 15 residues. Germline assignment: CDR1 SGDLS and CDR2 YYNGEE. This specimen comes from a study of cytomegalovirus exposure and HLA in healthy donors. Study-wide results and caveats: The authors enumerated 180 or so TCR beta chains as linked to cytomegalovirus.

Measured with immunoSEQ multiplex PCR; TCRdb has only the in-frame clones, and not every one. The profile shows about 220,000 clones, just over 90% of them singletons. The chain carries TRBV9 and TRBJ1-2, with 8 nucleotides matching TRBD1. The sequence was collected from a woman under 30 in good health and CMV-seronegative. Sequenced: PBMCs. The CDR3 DNA sequence: TGTGCCAGCAGCGTAGACCCAGGGGGCTCGACTGGCTACACCTTC. Protein sequence: CASSVDPGGSTGYTF. Drawing the rest from reference TRBV9 and TRBJ1-2, the complete variable domain is DSGVTQTPKHLITATGQRVTLRCSPRSGDLSVYWYQQSLDQGLQFLIQYYNGEERAKGNILERFSAQQFPDLHSELNLSSLELGDSALYFCASSVDPGGSTGYTFGSGTRLTVV.